The TCR beta chain under discussion was sequenced for a study of T cells after yellow fever vaccination. This clonotype was detected only a few times. Making TCR cDNA involved 5'RACE template switching, which added UMIs and a universal primer site. TCRdb re-derived calls from the 5' RACE reads in MiXCR, one entry per CDR3 protein. In the table there are 30,000 to 40,000 distinct CDR3 sequences, approximately 7% of which are singletons. CDR1 and CDR2 from the germline V gene are SEHNR and FQNEAQ (reference sequence). CDR3 length: 13 residues. Trimming removed 5 bases at V and 2 bases at J, with 9 bases between.

V gene TRBV7-9 combines with J gene TRBJ1-2, with D hard to call. This receptor was identified in a man aged 18-30 years who received the YFV17D yellow fever vaccine. The source was PBMCs, either bulk or a sorted T-cell subset (CD4+, CD8+, memory, or dextramer-sorted; not recorded which), collected on the day of the first yellow fever vaccination. The CDR3 here is CASSRTENYGYTF. For the CDR3, the DNA is TGTGCCAGCAGCCGTACAGAGAACTATGGCTACACCTTC. Full variable domain (missing parts from reference TRBV7-9 and TRBJ1-2): DTGVSQNPRHKITKRGQNVTFRCDPISEHNRLYWYRQTLGQGPEFLTYFQNEAQLEKSRLLSDRFSAERPKGSFSTLEIQRTEQGDSAMYLCASSRTENYGYTFGSGTRLTVV.